The clone carrying this T cell receptor (beta chain) is deemed medium-sized. Its antigen remains unidentified. This CDR3 is built from 14 residues. Germline V CDR1 and CDR2: LGHDT, YNNKEL (reference sequence). V was clipped by 3 bases and J by 8 bases, with 15 bases between them. These data are taken from a study of glioma-infiltrating T cells. TCR alpha and beta CDR3 regions were amplified from RNA using iRepertoire nested multiplex PCR. One-step reverse transcription and amplification started from roughly 100-400 ng of tissue mRNA or PBMC total RNA. MiXCR, applied by TCRdb to the multiplex PCR reads, yields one record per CDR3 protein. Of 3,000 to 4,000 distinct CDR3 sequences in the sample, 15% to 20% were seen once. Study-wide points: Tissue and blood shared very few CDR3 sequences. Tissue-blood divergence was below expectation in non-neoplastic patients, above in gliomas.

The sequenced material came from glioma tissue, nonneoplastic brain tissue, or PBMCs (not recorded which). This chain connects TRBV3-1 to TRBJ2-3, with D hard to call. The receptor's source is a human donor with low-grade glioma or glioblastoma, undergoing nonglioma brain surgery, or in good health (not recorded which). The CDR3 protein is CASSHNPDKGTQYF. CDR3 DNA sequence: TGTGCCAGCAGCCACAACCCAGATAAAGGTACGCAGTATTTT.